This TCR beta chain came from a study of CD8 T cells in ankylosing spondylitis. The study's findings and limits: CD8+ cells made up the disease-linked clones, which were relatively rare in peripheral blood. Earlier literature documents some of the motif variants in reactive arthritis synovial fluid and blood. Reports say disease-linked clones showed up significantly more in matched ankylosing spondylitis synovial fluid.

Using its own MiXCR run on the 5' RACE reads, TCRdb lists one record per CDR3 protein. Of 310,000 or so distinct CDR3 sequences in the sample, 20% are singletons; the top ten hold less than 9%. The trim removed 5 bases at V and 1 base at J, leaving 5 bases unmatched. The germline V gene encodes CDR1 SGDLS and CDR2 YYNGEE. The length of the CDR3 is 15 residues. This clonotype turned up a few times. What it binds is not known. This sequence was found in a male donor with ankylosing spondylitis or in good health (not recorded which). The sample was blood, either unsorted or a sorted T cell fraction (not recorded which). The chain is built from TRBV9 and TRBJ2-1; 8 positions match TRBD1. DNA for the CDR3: TGTGCCAGCAGTCGGACAGGGCCGTCCTACAATGAGCAGTTCTTC. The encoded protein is CASSRTGPSYNEQFF.